This TCR beta chain was documented in a study of blood T cell repertoires in COVID-19. As for the study in general: Sources were T cells, B-cell-depleted T cells, or PBMCs; the material itself was cDNA or gDNA.

In the study's own analysis: The authors estimated nucleated cell counts from reference gene primer amplification. The data were produced by immunoSEQ multiplex PCR, yet TCRdb's version contains in-frame clones alone and is incomplete. That table supplies the V and J calls and clone size; D and trimming were determined from the DNA. The profile shows more than 300,000 clones, over 80% of them singletons. All enrollees were roughly 18 to 95 years old and from 20 to 30 US areas. Participant-reported clinical history was the basis for cohort assignment. Germline assignment: CDR1 SEHNR and CDR2 FQNEAQ (reference sequence). The CDR3 sequence is 15 residues long. About this clone itself: Just one base apart from a much larger clone, this may be a read error. The same CDR3 also results from other DNA sequences found in this sample.

Sequencing used PBMCs or T cells enriched from blood (not recorded which). The receptor was derived from a woman in her forties or fifties who had recovered from COVID-19. The chain has TRBV7-9 and TRBJ2-1; no clear D. In nucleotides, the CDR3 is TGTGCCAGCAGCCCCTACAGTCCCCCTCACAATGAGCAATTCTTC. As protein: CASSPYSPPHNEQFF.